This T cell receptor (beta chain) was captured by sequencing in a study of HIV-infected patients and healthy controls. Germline-derived CDR1 and CDR2 are SGHTA and FQGTGA. The CDR3 sequence is 16 residues long. Between the trimmed V and J ends, which lost 2 bases and 6 bases, there was a span of 19 bases. About 540 ng RNA was reverse transcribed with alpha and beta constant-region primers. Alpha and beta chain libraries were made separately by chain-specific third strand synthesis with multiplexing indices. TCRdb independently ran MiXCR on the 5' RACE reads; one entry per CDR3 protein. The table lists around 8,800 distinct CDR3 sequences, roughly 7.3% of them singletons. All unsorted peripheral T cells were captured because whole blood was used without fractionation. This clonotype was detected ten times or more.

The chain employs TRBV7-3 and TRBJ1-2, with D possibly being TRBD1 (5 bases). The material sequenced was blood, taken before antiretroviral therapy. This sequence was found in an adult with HIV infection. The CDR3 DNA sequence: TGTGCCAGCAGCTTAGAGACCGGGGCTTCCCGGGATGGCTACACCTTC. Protein product: CASSLETGASRDGYTF.